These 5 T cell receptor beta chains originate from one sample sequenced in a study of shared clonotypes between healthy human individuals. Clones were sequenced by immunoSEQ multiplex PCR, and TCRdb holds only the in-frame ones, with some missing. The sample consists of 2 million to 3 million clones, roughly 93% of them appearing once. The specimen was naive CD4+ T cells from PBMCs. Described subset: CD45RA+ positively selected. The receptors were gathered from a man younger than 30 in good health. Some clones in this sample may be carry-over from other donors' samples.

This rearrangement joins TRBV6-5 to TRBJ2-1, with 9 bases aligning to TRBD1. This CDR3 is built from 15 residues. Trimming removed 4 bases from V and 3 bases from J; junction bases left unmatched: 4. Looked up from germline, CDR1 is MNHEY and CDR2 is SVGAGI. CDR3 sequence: CASSLRDRDYNEQFF. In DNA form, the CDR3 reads TGTGCCAGCAGTTTACGGGACAGGGACTACAATGAGCAGTTCTTC.

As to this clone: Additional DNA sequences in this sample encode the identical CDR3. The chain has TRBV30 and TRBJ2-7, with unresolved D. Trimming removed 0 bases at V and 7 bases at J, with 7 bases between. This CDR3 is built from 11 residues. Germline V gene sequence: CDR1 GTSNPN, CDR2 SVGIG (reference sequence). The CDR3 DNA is TGTGCCTGGAGTGTACGAGGTGAGCAGTACTTC. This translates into CAWSVRGEQYF. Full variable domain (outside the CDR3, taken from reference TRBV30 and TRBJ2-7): SQTIHQWPATLVQPVGSPLSLECTVEGTSNPNLYWYRQAAGRGLQLLFYSVGIGQISSEVPQNLSASRPQDRQFILSSKKLLLSDSGFYLCAWSVRGEQYFGPGTRLTVT.

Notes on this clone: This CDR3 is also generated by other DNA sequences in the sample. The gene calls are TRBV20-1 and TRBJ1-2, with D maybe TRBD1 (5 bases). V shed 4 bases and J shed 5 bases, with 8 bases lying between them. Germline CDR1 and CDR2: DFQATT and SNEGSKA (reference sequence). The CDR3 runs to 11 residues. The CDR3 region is CSAKGQYGYTF. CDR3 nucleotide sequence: TGCAGTGCTAAGGGGCAGTATGGCTACACCTTC.

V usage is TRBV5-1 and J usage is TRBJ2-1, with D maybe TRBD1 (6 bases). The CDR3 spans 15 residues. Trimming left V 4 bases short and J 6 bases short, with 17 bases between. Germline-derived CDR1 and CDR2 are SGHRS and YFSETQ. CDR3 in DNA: TGCGCCAGCAGCCCAACGGTGGGGGCAGTCAATGAGCAGTTCTTC. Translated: CASSPTVGAVNEQFF.

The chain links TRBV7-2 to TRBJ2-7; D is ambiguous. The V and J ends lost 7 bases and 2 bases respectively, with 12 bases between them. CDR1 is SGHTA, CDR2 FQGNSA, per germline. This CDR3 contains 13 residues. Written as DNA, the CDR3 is TGTGCCAGCACCCGACAACAGACCTACGAGCAGTACTTC. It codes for CASTRQQTYEQYF.